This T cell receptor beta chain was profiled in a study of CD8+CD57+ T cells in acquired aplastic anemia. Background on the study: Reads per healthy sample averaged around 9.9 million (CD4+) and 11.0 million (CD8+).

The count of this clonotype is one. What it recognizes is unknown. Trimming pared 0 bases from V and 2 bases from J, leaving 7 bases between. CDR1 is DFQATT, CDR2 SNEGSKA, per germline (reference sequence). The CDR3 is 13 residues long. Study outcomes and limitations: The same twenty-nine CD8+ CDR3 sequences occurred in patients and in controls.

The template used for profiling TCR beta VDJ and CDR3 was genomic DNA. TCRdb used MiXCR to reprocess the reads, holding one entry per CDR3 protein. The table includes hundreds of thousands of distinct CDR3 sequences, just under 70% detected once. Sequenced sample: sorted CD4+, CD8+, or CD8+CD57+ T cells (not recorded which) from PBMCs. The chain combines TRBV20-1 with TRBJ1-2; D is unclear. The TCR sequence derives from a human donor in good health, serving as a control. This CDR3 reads CSARDQQNYGYTF. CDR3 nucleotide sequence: TGCAGTGCTAGAGATCAACAAAACTATGGCTACACCTTC.